This entry lists 14 T cell receptor beta chains sequenced from one sample in a study of sequential checkpoint blockade in melanoma (dated by TCRdb to the late 2010s). Preparation of the library involved the immunoSEQ multiplex PCR assay. TCRdb's version of the immuneACCESS table is confined to in-frame rearrangements and falls short of the full clone set. An unresolved V gene accounts for under half of the shortfall where checked; the remainder is of unknown origin. The sample includes approximately 17,000 clones, with 60% to 80% observed a single time. The ten largest make up 12% of the sample. The sample's treatment or condition label, in plain terms: randomized to nivolumab then ipilimumab (arm A) or the reverse (arm B). This material consisted of CD8+ T cells sorted from blood (inferred from file names), taken from a patient given nivolumab and ipilimumab in sequence. These TCRs come from a human donor with melanoma.

The chain links TRBV4-2 to TRBJ2-5, with D possibly TRBD1 on 6 matching bases. The J call is doubtful: the DNA matches TRBJ2-7 better. Germline V gene lookup returns CDR1 LGHNA and CDR2 YNFKEQ. This CDR3 is 15 amino acids long. The CDR3 here is CASSPRAQGRDEQYF. CDR3 sequence (DNA): TGTGCCAGCAGCCCCAGAGCACAGGGAAGGGACGAGCAGTACTTC.

The chain employs TRBV4-2 and TRBJ2-7; 8 bases match TRBD1. V lost 3 bases and J lost 3; bases outside the gene matches: 13. Germline CDR1 is LGHNA and CDR2 is YNFKEQ. This CDR3 is 17 amino acids long. CDR3 DNA: TGTGCCAGCAGCCATAAACCGACAGGGGCAGGTAGCTACGAGCAGTACTTC. Protein: CASSHKPTGAGSYEQYF.

This clone was seen only once. The chain is built from TRBV11-2 and TRBJ1-2, with a possible D match to TRBD1 (5 bases). This CDR3 comprises 15 residues. V shed 1 base and J shed 5 bases, with 14 bases lying between them. The germline gives CDR1 SGHAT, CDR2 FQNNGV. The CDR3 sequence: CASSLGRGSFYGYTF. The CDR3 DNA reads as TGTGCCAGCAGCTTAGGGAGGGGCTCCTTTTATGGCTACACCTTC.

The CDR3 reads CASSLGGGTVFYEQYF. In nucleotides, the CDR3 is TGTGCCAGCAGCTTGGGTGGAGGGACGGTTTTTTACGAGCAGTACTTC. V gene TRBV5-6 combines with J gene TRBJ2-7; possibly TRBD2 for D (6 bases). This CDR3 region has 16 residues. The germline V gene encodes CDR1 SGHDT and CDR2 YYEEEE. V was cut by 0 bases and J by 4 bases, with 17 bases left in between.

The chain has TRBV4-1 and TRBJ2-3, with 8 bases aligning to TRBD2. Trimming cost V 4 bases and J 1 base; bases outside gene matches: 7. Looked up from germline, CDR1 is MGHRA and CDR2 is YSYEKL. The CDR3 has 16 residues. CDR3 sequence reads: CASSPFGGEGTDTQYF. The CDR3 nucleotides read TGCGCCAGCAGCCCATTCGGGGGGGAGGGCACAGATACGCAGTATTTT.

The chain employs TRBV4-1 and TRBJ2-7; 7 bases align to TRBD2. This CDR3 region has 13 residues. V lost 2 bases, J lost 3 bases, and 1 base stayed unmatched. Germline values: CDR1 MGHRA, CDR2 YSYEKL. The chain's CDR3 is CASSQSGDYEQYF. Written as DNA, the CDR3 is TGCGCCAGCAGCCAAAGCGGGGACTACGAGCAGTACTTC.

The chain links TRBV29-1 to TRBJ2-7; 8 positions agree with TRBD2. CDR1 is SQVTM and CDR2 is ANQGSEA in the germline V gene. CDR3 length equals 12 residues. J lost 3 bases, V lost 7 bases, and 5 bases had no gene match. The DNA of the CDR3 is TGCAGCGCCGAACTAGCGGACTACGAGCAGTACTTC. Protein product: CSAELADYEQYF.

This rearrangement joins TRBV7-8 to TRBJ1-2, with 8 bases aligning to TRBD1. The CDR3 runs to 14 residues. V was pared by 5 bases and J by 5 bases, with 7 bases of the junction left unmatched. Germline V lookup: CDR1 SGHVS, CDR2 FQNEAQ. This CDR3 is CASSRYRGEYGYTF. The CDR3 DNA sequence: TGTGCCAGCAGCCGCTACAGGGGGGAGTATGGCTACACCTTC.

This clone was seen a few times. The chain combines TRBV4-2 with TRBJ2-7, with TRBD2 as a possible D gene (6 bases). The CDR3 totals 14 residues. Trimming stripped 1 base from V and 5 bases from J, with 12 bases between. Germline V gives CDR1 LGHNA, CDR2 YNFKEQ. CDR3 nucleotide sequence: TGTGCCAGCAGCCAAGTTTTAGGACTAAACGAGCAGTACTTC. Its protein is CASSQVLGLNEQYF.

This sequence joins TRBV19 and TRBJ2-7; weak D call: TRBD2 (6 bases). The length of the CDR3 is 14 residues. V was clipped by 2 bases and J by 0 bases, with 8 bases between them. Germline V CDR1 and CDR2: LNHDA, SQIVND (reference sequence). The CDR3 bases are TGTGCCAGTAGTATACGGGGGTTCTCCTACGAGCAGTACTTC. Amino acid sequence: CASSIRGFSYEQYF.

The chain's CDR3 is CASNMGQGYEQYF. The CDR3 region has the DNA TGTGCCAGTAATATGGGACAGGGCTACGAGCAGTACTTC. V and J are TRBV19 and TRBJ2-7; 9 positions match TRBD1. CDR3 length: 13 amino acids. Germline V lookup: CDR1 LNHDA, CDR2 SQIVND (reference sequence). Trimming at V came to 7 bases and at J to 3 bases, leaving 4 bases not matched to a gene.

V gene TRBV7-9 combines with J gene TRBJ1-4, with 8 bases fitting TRBD1. The trim removed 6 bases at V and 10 bases at J, leaving 10 bases unmatched. Germline loops: CDR1 SEHNR, CDR2 FQNEAQ (reference sequence). The CDR3 is made up of 14 amino acids. The CDR3 sequence is CASRDRVGLRKLFF. The CDR3 coding sequence is TGTGCCAGCAGGGACAGGGTTGGGCTACGAAAACTGTTTTTT.

The chain is built from TRBV4-3 and TRBJ2-3, with 10 bases lining up with TRBD2. The germline gives CDR1 LGHNA, CDR2 YSLEER. This CDR3 contains 15 residues. Unmatched junction bases numbered 7, after V lost 3 bases and J lost 7 bases. The CDR3 sequence: CASSQRTSGVHTQYF. The CDR3 DNA sequence: TGCGCCAGCAGCCAGAGGACTAGCGGAGTTCATACGCAGTATTTT.

This chain joins TRBV7-9 and TRBJ1-2; D ambiguous. This CDR3 contains 14 residues. Germline V CDR1 and CDR2: SEHNR, FQNEAQ (reference sequence). V was cut by 4 bases and J by 5 bases, with 14 bases left in between. This CDR3 is CASSSPDRSYGYTF. DNA for the CDR3: TGTGCCAGCAGCTCCCCCGATCGGAGTTATGGCTACACCTTC.